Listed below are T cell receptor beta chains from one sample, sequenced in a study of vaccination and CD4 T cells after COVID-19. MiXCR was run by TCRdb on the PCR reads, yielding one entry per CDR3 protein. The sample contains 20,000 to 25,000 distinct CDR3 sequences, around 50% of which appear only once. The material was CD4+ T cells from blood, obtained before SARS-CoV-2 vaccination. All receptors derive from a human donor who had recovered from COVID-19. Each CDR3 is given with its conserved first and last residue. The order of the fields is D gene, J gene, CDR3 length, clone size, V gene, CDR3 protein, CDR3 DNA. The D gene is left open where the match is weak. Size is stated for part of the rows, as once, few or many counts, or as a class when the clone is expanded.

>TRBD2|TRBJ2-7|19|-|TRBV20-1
CSARALRGVAGGPVGEQYF
TGCAGTGCTAGAGCTCTACGGGGAGTAGCGGGAGGGCCGGTTGGGGAGCAGTACTTC
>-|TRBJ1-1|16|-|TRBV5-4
CASSSLFGGKDTEAFF
TGTGCCAGCAGCTCCCTCTTCGGGGGCAAGGACACTGAAGCTTTCTTT
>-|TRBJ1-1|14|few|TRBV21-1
CASTEGQVNTEAFF
TGTGCCAGCACGGAGGGACAGGTGAACACTGAAGCTTTCTTT
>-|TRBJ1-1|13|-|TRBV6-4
CASSVETGNKAFF
TGTGCCAGCAGTGTTGAGACAGGCAATAAAGCTTTCTTT
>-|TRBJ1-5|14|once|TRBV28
CASSSQRGGGPQHF
TGTGCCAGCAGTTCCCAGCGGGGGGGCGGTCCCCAGCATTTT
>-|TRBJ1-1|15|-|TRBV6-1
CASSFLGTGNTEAFF
TGTGCCAGCAGCTTCCTCGGGACGGGGAACACTGAAGCTTTCTTT
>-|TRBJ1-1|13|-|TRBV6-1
CASRDAVNTEAFF
TGTGCCAGCAGGGACGCAGTGAACACTGAAGCTTTCTTT
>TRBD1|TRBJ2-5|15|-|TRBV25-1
CASSEWAGGAETQYF
TGTGCCAGCAGTGAATGGGCAGGGGGCGCAGAGACCCAGTACTTC
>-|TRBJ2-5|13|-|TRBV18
CASSLRVQETQYF
TGTGCCAGCTCACTAAGGGTTCAAGAGACCCAGTACTTC
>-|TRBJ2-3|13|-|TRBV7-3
CASSSLAGDTQYF
TGTGCCAGCAGCTCACTAGCCGGAGATACGCAGTATTTT
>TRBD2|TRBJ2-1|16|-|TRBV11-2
CASSLTSGRTYNEQFF
TGTGCCAGCAGCTTGACTAGCGGGAGGACGTACAATGAGCAGTTCTTC
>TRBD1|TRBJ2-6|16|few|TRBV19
CASTDRGSSGANVLTF
TGTGCCAGTACCGACAGGGGCAGCTCTGGGGCCAACGTCCTGACTTTC
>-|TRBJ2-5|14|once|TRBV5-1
CASSLGQTQETQYF
TGCGCCAGCAGCTTGGGACAGACCCAAGAGACCCAGTACTTC
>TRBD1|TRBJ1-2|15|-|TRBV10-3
CAISESTGGNYGYTF
TGTGCCATCAGTGAGTCAACAGGGGGAAACTATGGCTACACCTTC
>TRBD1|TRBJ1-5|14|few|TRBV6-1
CASSPGTVDQPQHF
TGTGCCAGCAGTCCCGGGACAGTCGATCAGCCCCAGCATTTT
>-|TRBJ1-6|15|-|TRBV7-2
CASSLGGAQSGPLHF
TGTGCCAGCAGCTTAGGGGGGGCGCAATCCGGACCCCTCCACTTT
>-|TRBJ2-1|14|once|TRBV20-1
CSARDYSSYNEQFF
TGCAGTGCTAGAGATTACTCCTCCTACAATGAGCAGTTCTTC
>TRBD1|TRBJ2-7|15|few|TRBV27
CASSLWVGGNNEQYF
TGTGCCAGCAGTTTATGGGTAGGGGGCAATAACGAGCAGTACTTC
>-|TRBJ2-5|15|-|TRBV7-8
CASSLRQGLAETQYF
TGTGCCAGCAGCTTACGTCAGGGATTAGCAGAGACCCAGTACTTC
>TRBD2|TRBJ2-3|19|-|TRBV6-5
CASSYPMKTAGTSADTQYF
TGTGCCAGCAGTTACCCTATGAAGACAGCCGGGACTAGCGCAGATACGCAGTATTTT
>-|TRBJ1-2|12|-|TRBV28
CASRTDSYGYTF
TGTGCCAGCAGGACAGACAGCTATGGCTACACCTTC
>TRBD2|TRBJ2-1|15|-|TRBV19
CASSWTSRAYNEQFF
TGTGCCAGTAGTTGGACTAGCCGAGCCTACAATGAGCAGTTCTTC
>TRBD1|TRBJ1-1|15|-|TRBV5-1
CASSAGQGGDTEAFF
TGCGCCAGCAGCGCCGGACAGGGAGGGGACACTGAAGCTTTCTTT